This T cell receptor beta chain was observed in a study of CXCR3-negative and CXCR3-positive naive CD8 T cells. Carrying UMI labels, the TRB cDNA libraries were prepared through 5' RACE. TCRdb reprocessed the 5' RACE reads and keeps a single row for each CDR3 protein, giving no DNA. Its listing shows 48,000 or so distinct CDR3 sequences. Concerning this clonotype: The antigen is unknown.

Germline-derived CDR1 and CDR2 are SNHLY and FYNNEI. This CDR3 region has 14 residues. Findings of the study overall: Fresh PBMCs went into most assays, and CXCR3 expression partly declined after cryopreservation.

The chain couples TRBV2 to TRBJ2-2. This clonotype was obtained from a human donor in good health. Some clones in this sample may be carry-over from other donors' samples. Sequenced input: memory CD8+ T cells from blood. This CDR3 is CASRTLRNTGELFF.